This entry lists 11 T cell receptor beta chains sequenced from one sample in a study of cytomegalovirus exposure and HLA in healthy donors. This table comes from immunoSEQ multiplex PCR, and its TCRdb copy is limited to in-frame clones, with some not included. The sample includes 140,000 or so clones, roughly 89% seen only once; the top ten take 8% to 9.5%. The sample was PBMCs. The receptor source for this set is a woman in her late teens or twenties in good health and CMV-seropositive.

The chain uses TRBV19 and TRBJ1-6; D is unclear. Per germline, CDR1 LNHDA and CDR2 SQIVND (reference sequence). V was cut by 5 bases and J by 0 bases, with 8 bases left in between. The CDR3 consists of 15 residues. The CDR3 here is CASSGGSSYNSPLHF. The CDR3 DNA sequence: TGTGCCAGTAGTGGCGGAAGCTCCTATAATTCACCCCTCCACTTT.

V gene TRBV5-4 combines with J gene TRBJ2-3; perhaps TRBD2 as D (5 bases). CDR1 and CDR2 from the germline V gene are SGHNT and YYREEE (reference sequence). CDR3 size: 15 residues. V was clipped by 7 bases and J by 6 bases, with 21 bases between them. The CDR3 DNA sequence: TGTGCCAGCCTGGTAACACCAGCATGGGAGGATACGCAGTATTTT. Amino acids: CASLVTPAWEDTQYF.

The chain recombines TRBV2 with TRBJ2-7; 7 nucleotides line up with TRBD1. The CDR3 sequence is 15 residues long. Germline CDR1 is SNHLY and CDR2 is FYNNEI. The V gene end was trimmed by 3 bases and the J gene end by 0 bases; junction bases not matched to a gene: 5. The CDR3 is CASSDPDRASYEQYF. DNA of the CDR3: TGTGCCAGCAGTGACCCCGACAGGGCCTCCTACGAGCAGTACTTC.

This chain joins TRBV7-9 and TRBJ2-5; 12 nucleotides match TRBD2. The CDR3 spans 15 residues. Germline assignment: CDR1 SEHNR and CDR2 FQNEAQ (reference sequence). V was clipped by 5 bases and J by 4 bases; unmatched bases: 5. The CDR3 region has the DNA TGTGCCAGCAGCCCTAGCGGGGGGGCAGGAGAGACCCAGTACTTC. Protein product: CASSPSGGAGETQYF.

The chain carries TRBV6-5 and TRBJ2-7; 10 bases align to TRBD1. The CDR3 is 15 amino acids. The V gene's germline CDR1 is MNHEY and CDR2 SVGAGI. The trim removed 5 bases at V and 3 bases at J, leaving 7 bases unmatched. CDR3 nucleotide sequence: TGTGCCAGCAGTGCATGGGGACAGGGGCACTACGAGCAGTACTTC. Translation: CASSAWGQGHYEQYF.

The gene calls are TRBV9 and TRBJ1-4, with TRBD1 identical over 10 bases. The CDR3 contains 18 residues. Germline V gene sequence: CDR1 SGDLS, CDR2 YYNGEE. Trimming cost V 4 bases and J 0 bases; bases outside gene matches: 9. The chain's CDR3 is CASSFTGQGGATNEKLFF. The DNA of the CDR3 is TGTGCCAGCAGCTTCACCGGACAGGGGGGAGCAACTAATGAAAAACTGTTTTTT.

CDR3 sequence (DNA): TGTGCCAGCAGTGAAGCAGGGACAGTGTACGAGCAGTACTTC. Residues: CASSEAGTVYEQYF. The chain combines TRBV6-1 with TRBJ2-7; 7 bases map to TRBD1. Per germline, CDR1 MNHNS and CDR2 SASEGT. The CDR3 has 14 amino acids. J gave up 4 bases and V 0 bases, and 3 bases lay outside the gene matches.

This clone was counted between two and nine times. The chain links TRBV7-9 to TRBJ1-2; D perhaps matches TRBD1 (6 bases). Looked up from germline, CDR1 is SEHNR and CDR2 is FQNEAQ (reference sequence). The CDR3 spans 14 residues. With 7 bases removed from V and 0 bases from J, the gap between germline ends came to 12 bases. The chain's CDR3 is CASTETGTNYGYTF. As DNA, the CDR3 is TGTGCCAGCACCGAGACAGGCACTAACTATGGCTACACCTTC.

This sequence joins TRBV19 and TRBJ2-7; D unclear. The germline gives CDR1 LNHDA, CDR2 SQIVND (reference sequence). The CDR3 spans 13 residues. V was pared by 5 bases and J by 5 bases, with 13 bases between. CDR3 amino acids: CASSPWAPHEQYF. As DNA, the CDR3 is TGTGCCAGTAGTCCCTGGGCCCCTCACGAGCAGTACTTC.

This clone turned up a few times. This chain connects TRBV10-3 to TRBJ1-5; TRBD1 agrees at 7 bases. V trimming: 3 bases; J trimming: 6 bases; junction bases outside the gene matches: 8. Looked up from germline, CDR1 is ENHRY and CDR2 is SYGVKD. There are 15 residues in the CDR3. The DNA for the CDR3 is TGTGCCATCAGTGAAGGACAGGCCGCCTCTCAGCCCCAGCATTTT. This encodes CAISEGQAASQPQHF.

The chain carries TRBV4-3 and TRBJ2-7, with a tentative D call TRBD2 (5 bases). Looked up from germline, CDR1 is LGHNA and CDR2 is YSLEER. The CDR3 extends over 15 amino acids. V lost 0 bases, J lost 2 bases, and 11 bases lay in between. The CDR3 DNA reads as TGCGCCAGCAGCCAAGATAGAGGGCTTACCTACGAGCAGTACTTC. This gives the protein CASSQDRGLTYEQYF.